Following are 31 T cell receptor beta chains from one sample sequenced in a study of shared clonotypes between healthy human individuals. TCRdb's table, derived via immunoSEQ multiplex PCR, lists solely in-frame clones and lacks some. The repertoire holds fewer than 1.8 million clones, with just under 99% as singletons. Sample: naive CD4+ T cells sorted from blood. Subset described: CD45RA+ positively selected. These receptors were obtained from a man aged 25-45 years in good health.

The chain has TRBV15 and TRBJ2-5; unclear D gene. Germline-derived CDR1 and CDR2 are LNHNV and YYDKDF (reference sequence). The CDR3 contains 15 residues. The V and J ends lost 1 base and 0 bases respectively, with 9 bases between them. CDR3 loop: CATSRANGNQETQYF. CDR3 sequence (DNA): TGTGCCACCAGCAGAGCCAATGGGAACCAAGAGACCCAGTACTTC.

The chain employs TRBV15 and TRBJ1-4; D remains unclear. This CDR3 contains 15 residues. V was pared by 9 bases and J by 5 bases, with 19 bases between. Germline lookup yields CDR1 LNHNV and CDR2 YYDKDF (reference sequence). The CDR3: CATRRPREGNEKLFF. Written as DNA, the CDR3 is TGTGCCACAAGACGCCCGAGGGAAGGCAATGAAAAACTGTTTTTT.

This clone came up once. The V and J genes are TRBV5-6 and TRBJ1-2; no clear D. CDR3 length: 15 residues. Germline V gene lookup returns CDR1 SGHDT and CDR2 YYEEEE. V gave up 1 base and J gave up 1 base, with 11 bases separating them. CDR3 loop: CASSLQQGHNYGYTF. The DNA for the CDR3 is TGTGCCAGCAGCTTGCAACAAGGCCATAACTATGGCTACACCTTC.

This clone has a single count. The V and J genes are TRBV27 and TRBJ2-1; perhaps TRBD2 as D (6 bases). Trimming took off 5 bases at V and 8 bases at J, with 19 bases between the two ends. The CDR3 is 15 amino acids. The germline CDR1 and CDR2 sequences are MNHEY and SMNVEV (reference sequence). CDR3 protein: CASSIARLASHEQFF. CDR3 nucleotide sequence: TGTGCCAGCAGTATCGCGCGGCTAGCGTCCCATGAGCAGTTCTTC.

The chain couples TRBV7-8 to TRBJ2-2, with D possibly called TRBD1 or TRBD2 (6 bases each). The CDR3 spans 16 residues. Trimming stripped 4 bases from V and 1 base from J, with 13 bases between. Germline assignment: CDR1 SGHVS and CDR2 FQNEAQ. The CDR3 bases are TGTGCCAGCAGCTCCTCGGGGGCCAGGAACACCGGGGAGCTGTTTTTT. Translated: CASSSSGARNTGELFF. Full variable domain (rest looked up from reference TRBV7-8 and TRBJ2-2): GAGVSQSPRYKVAKRGQDVALRCDPISGHVSLFWYQQALGQGPEFLTYFQNEAQLDKSGLPSDRFFAERPEGSVSTLKIQRTQQEDSAVYLCASSSSGARNTGELFFGEGSRLTVL.

The V call is TRBV7-8, the J call TRBJ2-2, with 9 bases identical to TRBD1. The germline V gene encodes CDR1 SGHVS and CDR2 FQNEAQ. This CDR3 contains 16 residues. With V trimmed by 5 bases and J by 8 bases, 12 bases remained unmatched. In DNA form, the CDR3 reads TGTGCCAGCAGCCAGGGGGGACAGGGCCTCGCTGGGGAGCTGTTTTTT. Amino acids: CASSQGGQGLAGELFF.

The chain joins TRBV25-1 to TRBJ1-1; D may be TRBD1 (5 bases). The germline V gene encodes CDR1 MGHDK and CDR2 SYGVNS. V lost 2 bases to trimming and J lost 5 bases, with 9 bases between them. CDR3 length: 13 residues. CDR3 amino acids: CASSEGGRTEAFF. The CDR3 coding sequence is TGTGCCAGCAGTGAAGGGGGAAGAACTGAAGCTTTCTTT.

The chain has TRBV7-6 and TRBJ2-1; 7 bases map to TRBD2. J lost 3 bases, V lost 4 bases, and 12 bases had no gene match. Germline V gives CDR1 SGHVS, CDR2 FNYEAQ. The CDR3 is made up of 17 amino acids. CDR3: CASSYYSRLAGYNEQFF. The CDR3 DNA follows: TGTGCCAGCAGCTACTATTCCCGACTAGCTGGCTACAATGAGCAGTTCTTC.

This clone was seen only once. Additional DNA sequences in this sample encode the identical CDR3. The chain recombines TRBV7-2 with TRBJ1-2, with D uncertain. The V gene's germline CDR1 is SGHTA and CDR2 FQGNSA. V dropped 1 base and J dropped 4 bases, with 4 bases sitting between them. CDR3 size: 12 residues. This CDR3 reads CASSLGPYGYTF. As DNA, the CDR3 is TGTGCCAGCAGCTTAGGTCCCTATGGCTACACCTTC.

Only one count was recorded for this clone. This sample also contains other DNA sequences that code for the same CDR3. The chain uses TRBV6-1 and TRBJ2-7, with a tentative D call TRBD1 (6 bases). CDR3 length: 13 amino acids. Germline V CDR1 and CDR2: MNHNS, SASEGT. Trimming stripped 3 bases from V and 3 bases from J, with 9 bases between. The CDR3 protein is CASSDRGDYEQYF. CDR3 nucleotide sequence: TGTGCCAGCAGTGACAGGGGCGACTACGAGCAGTACTTC.

This chain joins TRBV27 and TRBJ2-3, with 10 bases matching TRBD1. This CDR3 region has 15 residues. CDR1 and CDR2 from the germline V gene are MNHEY and SMNVEV (reference sequence). The J segment lost 2 bases and the V segment lost 7 bases, leaving 6 bases of the junction unmatched. Here the CDR3 reads CASNPGTGDTDTQYF. CDR3 DNA: TGTGCCAGCAACCCCGGGACAGGGGACACAGATACGCAGTATTTT.

The J gene is TRBJ2-3, the V gene TRBV15; D uncertain. The germline V gene has CDR1 LNHNV and CDR2 YYDKDF (reference sequence). Trimming shortened V by 0 bases and J by 0 bases, and 13 bases separated the two germline ends. This CDR3 region has 17 residues. The CDR3 is CATSREGRGRSTDTQYF. The CDR3 DNA sequence: TGTGCCACCAGCAGAGAGGGAAGAGGCCGAAGCACAGATACGCAGTATTTT.

The chain carries TRBV7-6 and TRBJ2-7; 11 bases fit TRBD2. There are 15 residues in the CDR3. V trimming: 2 bases; J trimming: 4 bases; junction bases outside the gene matches: 4. Germline CDR1 SGHVS, CDR2 FNYEAQ. CDR3 DNA: TGTGCCAGCAGCTTAACTAGCGGGAGTAGGTACGAGCAGTACTTC. Translating it yields CASSLTSGSRYEQYF.

The genes are TRBV6-1 and TRBJ1-3; D uncertain. Germline CDR1 is MNHNS and CDR2 is SASEGT. The germline V and J ends were trimmed by 2 bases and 8 bases, with 13 bases remaining between them. The CDR3 has 14 amino acids. CDR3 nucleotides: TGTGCCAGCAGTGAACTGGGTTTTGGGCACACCATATATTTT. Its protein is CASSELGFGHTIYF.

The J gene is TRBJ1-2, the V gene TRBV12-5; D is perhaps TRBD1 (5 bases). V lost 6 bases and J lost 4, with 18 bases in between. Germline V CDR1 and CDR2: LGHNT, FRNRAP. This CDR3 is built from 15 residues. The CDR3, as DNA: TGTGCTAGTGGGCTAGATAGGGGAGGCGGCTATGGCTACACCTTC. Translating it yields CASGLDRGGGYGYTF.

This rearrangement joins TRBV4-2 to TRBJ2-7, with 8 positions matching TRBD2. CDR3 length: 16 amino acids. Germline V gives CDR1 LGHNA, CDR2 YNFKEQ. J gave up 1 base and V 0 bases, and 5 bases lay outside the gene matches. CDR3 sequence (DNA): TGTGCCAGCAGCCAAGACCTGGGACTAGATTCCTACGAGCAGTACTTC. Its translation is CASSQDLGLDSYEQYF.

This chain links TRBV7-2 with TRBJ2-5; D is possibly TRBD2 (6 bases). CDR1 and CDR2 from the germline V gene are SGHTA and FQGNSA. CDR3 length: 16 residues. Deletions cut 0 bases from V and 5 bases from J, with 16 bases between. The CDR3 sequence is CASSLALGSRGETQYF. CDR3 nucleotides: TGTGCCAGCAGCTTAGCGCTCGGGAGTCGGGGGGAGACCCAGTACTTC.

In this sample, this clone turned up once. The chain recombines TRBV28 with TRBJ1-4; a weak D match, TRBD1 (6 bases). The CDR3 is 14 amino acids. The V end was cut by 8 bases, the J end by 8 bases, with 18 bases between. Germline CDR1 is MDHEN and CDR2 is SYDVKM. CDR3 region: CASSLRDTAEKLFF. The CDR3 DNA sequence: TGTGCCAGCTCCCTCCGGGACACAGCCGAAAAACTGTTTTTT. Full variable domain (rest looked up from reference TRBV28 and TRBJ1-4): DVKVTQSSRYLVKRTGEKVFLECVQDMDHENMFWYRQDPGLGLRLIYFSYDVKMKEKGDIPEGYSVSREKKERFSLILESASTNQTSMYLCASSLRDTAEKLFFGSGTQLSVL.

The rearrangement joins TRBV18 to TRBJ2-7; 12 bases line up with TRBD2. J was trimmed by 0 bases and V by 4 bases; bases with no gene match: 16. The CDR3 is 20 residues long. CDR1 is KGHSH and CDR2 is LQKENI in the germline V gene. In nucleotides, the CDR3 is TGTGCCAGCTCACAACAAACCGGGACTAGCGGGTCCCTGAGCTCCTACGAGCAGTACTTC. Translated: CASSQQTGTSGSLSSYEQYF.

This rearrangement joins TRBV28 to TRBJ2-5; the D is unclear. Trimming removed 3 bases at V and 8 bases at J, with 13 bases between. Germline V CDR1 and CDR2: MDHEN, SYDVKM. The CDR3 is 13 residues long. CDR3 in DNA: TGTGCCAGCAGTTTGGGTTTGAAACCCACCCAGTACTTC. It yields the protein CASSLGLKPTQYF.

This clone was seen only once. The J gene is TRBJ2-1, the V gene TRBV7-8; D gene uncertain. The CDR3 is 14 residues long. Looked up from germline, CDR1 is SGHVS and CDR2 is FQNEAQ. Trimming removed 1 base from V and 6 bases from J, with 10 bases in between. The CDR3 DNA reads TGTGCCAGCAGCTTAGGAAGATTGCCCAATGAGCAGTTCTTC. The encoded protein is CASSLGRLPNEQFF.

This chain uses TRBV5-4 with TRBJ2-3, with 8 bases that match TRBD1. Unmatched junction bases numbered 14, after V lost 10 bases and J lost 4 bases. Germline V gene sequence: CDR1 SGHNT, CDR2 YYREEE (reference sequence). The CDR3 is 15 residues long. CDR3 sequence reads: CAEGAGGDLADTQYF. CDR3 in DNA: TGTGCCGAGGGGGCAGGGGGCGATTTGGCAGATACGCAGTATTTT.

The rearrangement joins TRBV19 to TRBJ2-5, with D possibly matching TRBD2 (5 bases). V lost 4 bases to trimming and J lost 5 bases, with 17 bases between them. CDR1 is LNHDA, CDR2 SQIVND, per germline (reference sequence). CDR3 length equals 15 residues. CDR3 in amino acids: CASSRRASLGETQYF. In DNA form, the CDR3 reads TGTGCCAGTAGTAGGCGGGCCTCACTGGGGGAGACCCAGTACTTC.

The chain carries TRBV27 and TRBJ2-1; D perhaps matches TRBD2 (6 bases). CDR3 length: 15 amino acids. Between the trimmed V and J ends, which lost 5 bases and 7 bases, there was a span of 18 bases. Germline CDR1 MNHEY, CDR2 SMNVEV (reference sequence). This chain's CDR3 is CASSLWRGVSNEQFF. CDR3 coding DNA: TGTGCCAGCAGTCTCTGGAGGGGAGTATCAAATGAGCAGTTCTTC.

Only one count was recorded for this clone. The gene calls are TRBV9 and TRBJ2-2, with 7 bases identical to TRBD1. Losses at the gene ends were 6 bases for V and 6 bases for J; bases not matched to a gene: 5. This CDR3 has 13 amino acids. CDR1 is SGDLS and CDR2 is YYNGEE in the germline V gene. CDR3 amino acids: CASNRDSAGELFF. The CDR3 bases are TGTGCCAGCAACCGGGACAGCGCCGGGGAGCTGTTTTTT. Together with reference TRBV9 and TRBJ2-2, the CDR3 gives the full variable domain: DSGVTQTPKHLITATGQRVTLRCSPRSGDLSVYWYQQSLDQGLQFLIQYYNGEERAKGNILERFSAQQFPDLHSELNLSSLELGDSALYFCASNRDSAGELFFGEGSRLTVL.

Here the CDR3 reads CASSFGTGEVQFF. Written as DNA, the CDR3 is TGTGCCAGCAGCTTCGGAACGGGAGAGGTGCAGTTCTTC. This chain uses TRBV5-4 with TRBJ2-1, with D possibly being TRBD2 (6 bases). CDR3 length: 13 amino acids. Trimming took 2 bases from V and 12 from J, leaving 15 bases between them. Germline loops: CDR1 SGHNT, CDR2 YYREEE (reference sequence). Filled out from reference TRBV5-4 and TRBJ2-1, the complete variable domain reads ETGVTQSPTHLIKTRGQQVTLRCSSQSGHNTVSWYQQALGQGPQFIFQYYREEENGRGNFPPRFSGLQFPNYSSELNVNALELDDSALYLCASSFGTGEVQFFGPGTRLTVL.

The CDR3 loop reads CASSPLGQGAKETQYF. In nucleotides, the CDR3 is TGTGCCAGCTCACCCTTGGGACAGGGGGCGAAAGAGACCCAGTACTTC. V usage is TRBV18 and J usage is TRBJ2-5, with 12 bases that match TRBD1. Losses at the gene ends were 3 bases for V and 3 bases for J; bases not matched to a gene: 5. This CDR3 region has 16 residues. The germline V gene encodes CDR1 KGHSH and CDR2 LQKENI.

The chain recombines TRBV21-1 with TRBJ1-2. TRBV21-1 is a pseudogene. The CDR3 contains 12 residues. CDR3 bases: TGTGCCAACGCTAGGAAGTCTTATGGCTACACCTTC. Protein sequence: CANARKSYGYTF.

The chain employs TRBV5-4 and TRBJ2-7; the D is unclear. V lost 3 bases and J lost 3, with 4 bases in between. Germline V CDR1 and CDR2: SGHNT, YYREEE (reference sequence). The CDR3 has 11 residues. CDR3 in DNA: TGTGCCAGCAGCTACGACTACGAGCAGTACTTC. Protein product: CASSYDYEQYF.

The chain links TRBV7-9 to TRBJ2-7, with D unresolved. V was trimmed by 5 bases and J by 2 bases, leaving 10 bases between them. Germline lookup yields CDR1 SEHNR and CDR2 FQNEAQ (reference sequence). CDR3 length: 13 residues. DNA for the CDR3: TGTGCCAGCAGCCCGCCGGCTACCTACGAGCAGTACTTC. Its protein product is CASSPPATYEQYF.

The CDR3 region is CASSHVAVGEKLFF. The CDR3 DNA reads TGTGCCAGCAGCCACGTCGCTGTTGGTGAAAAACTGTTTTTT. The chain links TRBV6-5 to TRBJ1-4; D ambiguous. The CDR3 is 14 residues long. V lost 6 bases and J lost 7, with 15 bases in between. Germline-derived CDR1 and CDR2 are MNHEY and SVGAGI.